This T cell receptor beta chain appears in the sequencing data of a study of OX40 agonist ivuxolimab in advanced cancers. About this clone: The antigen is unknown.

Patients had blood sampled at baseline and again on cycle 4 day 1 and cycle 7 day 1. Study results and caveats: Clonal expansion by week 6 occurred in CD4+ and CD8+ blood T cells (at 0.1 to 3.0 mg/kg).

TCRdb keeps only in-frame clones here, not all; method: immunoSEQ multiplex PCR. The sample yields about 61,000 clones, 80% to 90% seen once. The sequencing used CD4+ or CD8+ T cells sorted from blood, collected in a trial of the OX40 agonist ivuxolimab. This receptor was taken from an adult with an advanced solid tumor such as melanoma, head and neck, liver or kidney cancer.

The CDR3 is CASRKTGARTEAFF. DNA of the CDR3: TGTGCCAGCAGGAAGACAGGGGCTCGTACTGAAGCTTTCTTT. The chain uses TRBV2 and TRBJ1-1, with TRBD1 identical over 8 bases. V shed 6 bases, J shed 5 bases, and the junction held 8 bases outside the gene matches. The CDR3 is made up of 14 amino acids. CDR1 is SNHLY and CDR2 is FYNNEI in the germline V gene.